The 31 T cell receptor beta chains given below trace back to one sample, sequenced in a study of control samples from healthy donors and cancer patients. The protocol was immunoSEQ multiplex PCR, while the TCRdb copy is restricted to in-frame clones and leaves out a portion. The sample holds about 67,000 clones, about 90% seen once. The material sequenced was PBMCs. The receptors come from a woman in her forties or fifties with head and neck cancer.

The chain has TRBV11-3 and TRBJ2-2; D remains ambiguous. Trimming shortened V by 1 base and J by 2 bases, and 5 bases separated the two germline ends. The CDR3 totals 14 residues. In germline, CDR1 is SGHNT, CDR2 YENEEA. Here the CDR3 reads CASSLGGNTGELFF. CDR3 DNA sequence: TGTGCCAGCAGCTTAGGAGGAAACACCGGGGAGCTGTTTTTT.

This rearrangement joins TRBV27 to TRBJ2-5; 13 bases line up with TRBD2. Germline V CDR1 and CDR2: MNHEY, SMNVEV (reference sequence). This CDR3 is built from 16 residues. Losses at the gene ends were 3 bases for V and 5 bases for J; bases not matched to a gene: 6. CDR3 coding DNA: TGTGCCAGCAGTTTCCTGACTAGCGGGGGGTCGGAGACCCAGTACTTC. As protein: CASSFLTSGGSETQYF.

The chain joins TRBV6-5 to TRBJ1-2, with 8 bases lining up with TRBD1. There are 15 residues in the CDR3. In germline, CDR1 is MNHEY, CDR2 SVGAGI. V lost 0 bases, J lost 8 bases, and 8 bases stayed unmatched. As DNA, the CDR3 is TGTGCCAGCAGTTACTCGAGGCAGGGGGCGAGGGGCTACACCTTC. It translates to CASSYSRQGARGYTF.

The V gene is TRBV19, the J gene TRBJ1-2, with TRBD1 matching 7 bases. Germline CDR1 is LNHDA and CDR2 is SQIVND (reference sequence). V lost 4 bases, J lost 4 bases, and 12 bases stayed unmatched. The CDR3 length is 16 residues. The CDR3 here is CASSSDTGETVYGYTF. CDR3 nucleotides: TGTGCCAGTAGTAGCGACACAGGGGAGACGGTCTATGGCTACACCTTC.

The V call is TRBV12-3 or TRBV12-4, the J call TRBJ2-4; a weak D match, TRBD1 (6 bases). The CDR3 spans 12 residues. V lost 5 bases to trimming and J lost 11 bases, with 13 bases between them. The CDR3 DNA sequence: TGTGCCAGCAGTCTACGACAGGAACTTCAGTACTTC. It encodes CASSLRQELQYF.

The rearrangement joins TRBV24-1 to TRBJ2-1, with TRBD1 identical over 9 bases. The CDR3 spans 19 residues. Unmatched junction bases numbered 12, after V lost 0 bases and J lost 4 bases. Germline V gives CDR1 KGHDR, CDR2 SFDVKD. CDR3 nucleotide sequence: TGTGCCACCAGTGATTTGCCGGGGGCGGGACAGGGTTTTTACAATGAGCAGTTCTTC. It is translated as CATSDLPGAGQGFYNEQFF.

This sequence joins TRBV7-8 and TRBJ2-7, with D hard to call. Germline CDR1 and CDR2: SGHVS and FQNEAQ. The CDR3 has 13 residues. The ends were cut back, 2 bases at V and 1 base at J, with 6 bases in the middle. CDR3 in amino acids: CASSLSDSYEQYF. The CDR3 bases are TGTGCCAGCAGCTTATCCGATTCCTACGAGCAGTACTTC. Full variable domain (outside the CDR3, taken from reference TRBV7-8 and TRBJ2-7): GAGVSQSPRYKVAKRGQDVALRCDPISGHVSLFWYQQALGQGPEFLTYFQNEAQLDKSGLPSDRFFAERPEGSVSTLKIQRTQQEDSAVYLCASSLSDSYEQYFGPGTRLTVT.

The rearrangement links TRBV5-8 to TRBJ2-7, with 7 bases identical to TRBD2. V lost 0 bases, J lost 3 bases, and 0 bases stayed unmatched. This CDR3 region has 13 residues. The V gene's germline CDR1 is SGHTS and CDR2 YDEGEE. The CDR3 here is CASSLGGGYEQYF. The DNA for the CDR3 is TGTGCCAGCAGCTTGGGGGGGGGCTACGAGCAGTACTTC.

By sample share, this clone is medium-sized. V gene TRBV6-1 combines with J gene TRBJ1-6; the D is unclear. Germline CDR1 reads MNHNS; CDR2 reads SASEGT. This CDR3 is built from 13 residues. V gave up 1 base and J gave up 13 bases, with 11 bases separating them. This CDR3 reads CASSEGEQAPLHF. In DNA form, the CDR3 reads TGTGCCAGCAGTGAAGGAGAACAAGCGCCCCTCCACTTT.

The J gene is TRBJ1-3, the V gene TRBV5-4; D perhaps matches TRBD1 (5 bases). The CDR3 loop spans 15 amino acids. Trimming removed 3 bases at V and 2 bases at J, with 12 bases between. Germline assignment: CDR1 SGHNT and CDR2 YYREEE (reference sequence). The CDR3 loop is CASSSWAGPGNTIYF. The CDR3 DNA is TGTGCCAGCAGCTCTTGGGCAGGGCCTGGAAACACCATATATTTT.

The CDR3 coding sequence is TGTGCCAGCAGGCCGGGCGGACTAGCGGTGTACAATGAGCAGTTCTTC. Its translation is CASRPGGLAVYNEQFF. The chain recombines TRBV7-2 with TRBJ2-1, with 10 bases fitting TRBD2. J gave up 4 bases and V 6 bases, and 9 bases lay outside the gene matches. This CDR3 has 16 residues. Looked up from germline, CDR1 is SGHTA and CDR2 is FQGNSA.

The chain has TRBV27 and TRBJ2-7; D not resolved. This CDR3 region has 11 residues. Trimming shortened V by 5 bases and J by 3 bases, and 5 bases separated the two germline ends. Germline V CDR1 and CDR2: MNHEY, SMNVEV (reference sequence). In nucleotides, the CDR3 is TGTGCCAGCAGTGATTACTACGAGCAGTACTTC. It yields the protein CASSDYYEQYF.

The chain combines TRBV6-5 with TRBJ2-2; 10 bases align to TRBD2. The CDR3 covers 15 residues. With 6 bases clipped from V and 6 bases from J, the junction kept 7 bases outside the gene matches. In germline, CDR1 is MNHEY, CDR2 SVGAGI. CDR3 region: CASSSSGGAPGELFF. In DNA form, the CDR3 reads TGTGCCAGCAGCTCCAGCGGGGGGGCCCCCGGGGAGCTGTTTTTT.

Only a few counts were recorded for this clone. The gene calls are TRBV7-2 and TRBJ2-1; perhaps TRBD2 as D (6 bases). This CDR3 has 15 residues. V gave up 0 bases and J gave up 4 bases, with 10 bases separating them. The germline CDR1 and CDR2 sequences are SGHTA and FQGNSA. The CDR3: CASSLASGLYNEQFF. CDR3 in DNA: TGTGCCAGCAGCTTAGCGTCCGGACTATACAATGAGCAGTTCTTC.

The chain is built from TRBV7-2 and TRBJ2-1; TRBD1 might be the D (5 bases). The CDR3 runs 17 residues. Germline assignment: CDR1 SGHTA and CDR2 FQGNSA. V lost 5 bases and J lost 6, with 23 bases in between. CDR3 residues: CASSPLGGRTRLNEQFF. The CDR3 DNA is TGTGCCAGCAGCCCCCTGGGTGGACGGACAAGGCTCAATGAGCAGTTCTTC.

This clone has more than one count but fewer than ten. The chain carries TRBV24-1 and TRBJ2-5; 7 nucleotides agree with TRBD1. In germline, CDR1 is KGHDR, CDR2 SFDVKD. The CDR3 covers 15 residues. The ends lost 6 bases at V and 1 base at J; junction bases unmatched: 7. The CDR3: CATSFTYRGQETQYF. Here the CDR3 DNA reads TGTGCCACCAGTTTCACCTACAGGGGCCAAGAGACCCAGTACTTC.

This clone was observed a few times. The gene calls are TRBV28 and TRBJ1-4, with D possibly being TRBD1 (5 bases). This CDR3 is 14 amino acids long. Germline V gives CDR1 MDHEN, CDR2 SYDVKM. The V end lost 5 bases, the J end lost 7 bases, and 14 bases lay between the germline ends. In nucleotides, the CDR3 is TGTGCCAGCAGTAGTGGGAGAACAGGTGAAAAACTGTTTTTT. It yields the protein CASSSGRTGEKLFF.

The rearrangement uses TRBV5-4 and TRBJ2-7; the match to TRBD1 covers 7 bases. The trim removed 2 bases at V and 0 bases at J, leaving 2 bases unmatched. The CDR3 sequence is 14 residues long. Germline assignment: CDR1 SGHNT and CDR2 YYREEE (reference sequence). CDR3 loop: CASSLQGSSYEQYF. The CDR3 region has the DNA TGTGCCAGCAGCTTACAGGGGAGCTCCTACGAGCAGTACTTC.

The chain employs TRBV19 and TRBJ1-5, with TRBD1 matching 12 bases. This CDR3 contains 14 residues. V was pared by 3 bases and J by 6 bases, with 0 bases of the junction left unmatched. Germline V gene data show CDR1 as LNHDA and CDR2 as SQIVND (reference sequence). The CDR3 spells CASSMGQGAQPQHF. CDR3 coding DNA: TGTGCCAGTAGTATGGGACAGGGGGCTCAGCCCCAGCATTTT. The full variable domain, rest sourced from reference TRBV19 and TRBJ1-5, is DGGITQSPKYLFRKEGQNVTLSCEQNLNHDAMYWYRQDPGQGLRLIYYSQIVNDFQKGDIAEGYSVSREKKESFPLTVTSAQKNPTAFYLCASSMGQGAQPQHFGDGTRLSIL.

CDR3 in DNA: TGTGCCAGCAGCTTGAGGGACCAGGGATATGGCTACACCTTC. It is translated as CASSLRDQGYGYTF. The V call is TRBV7-2, the J call TRBJ1-2; perhaps TRBD1 as D (5 bases). The CDR3 length is 14 residues. V gave up 3 bases and J gave up 5 bases, with 13 bases separating them. CDR1 is SGHTA and CDR2 is FQGNSA in the germline V gene.

J is TRBJ2-7 and V is TRBV5-8; D remains unclear. The CDR3 is 14 amino acids. Per germline, CDR1 SGHTS and CDR2 YDEGEE. Trimming removed 2 bases at V and 0 bases at J, with 9 bases between. CDR3 nucleotide sequence: TGTGCCAGCAGCTTAGCTTGGAGCTCCTACGAGCAGTACTTC. Translating gives CASSLAWSSYEQYF.

The V gene is TRBV7-6, the J gene TRBJ2-3; maybe TRBD2 (7 bases). In germline, CDR1 is SGHVS, CDR2 FNYEAQ. There are 17 residues in the CDR3. Trimming took off 8 bases at V and 0 bases at J, with 21 bases between the two ends. Written as DNA, the CDR3 is TGTGCCAGCTCGAAAGGGGGGGGGATTACTAGCACAGATACGCAGTATTTT. Translation gives CASSKGGGITSTDTQYF.

In its sample, this clone was seen a few times. This same CDR3 is encoded by further DNA sequences in the sample. The chain recombines TRBV5-1 with TRBJ2-6, with D perhaps assigned TRBD1 or TRBD2 (5 bases each). In germline, CDR1 is SGHRS, CDR2 YFSETQ. The CDR3 is 15 amino acids. V was pared by 0 bases and J by 4 bases, with 8 bases between. The DNA for the CDR3 is TGCGCCAGCAGCTTGGGAGGGACCGGGGCCAACGTCCTGACTTTC. It translates to CASSLGGTGANVLTF.

The chain employs TRBV30 and TRBJ2-1; D gene ambiguous. V was pared by 0 bases and J by 8 bases, with 17 bases between. Germline V gives CDR1 GTSNPN, CDR2 SVGIG (reference sequence). The CDR3 runs 15 residues. CDR3 loop: CAWSVPEPALDEQFF. In nucleotides, the CDR3 is TGTGCCTGGAGTGTACCGGAGCCGGCACTTGATGAGCAGTTCTTC.

The genes are TRBV4-1 and TRBJ1-4; D is unresolved. Trimming shortened V by 3 bases and J by 5 bases, and 16 bases separated the two germline ends. The germline gives CDR1 MGHRA, CDR2 YSYEKL. There are 16 residues in the CDR3. The CDR3 spells CASSHPLGTSNEKLFF. For the CDR3, the DNA is TGCGCCAGCAGCCACCCCTTGGGCACCTCAAATGAAAAACTGTTTTTT.

The gene calls are TRBV5-6 and TRBJ2-5; D may correspond to TRBD1 or TRBD2 (7 bases each). Germline V gene sequence: CDR1 SGHDT, CDR2 YYEEEE. The CDR3 has 16 amino acids. Trimming took off 4 bases at V and 7 bases at J, with 23 bases between the two ends. The CDR3 region has the DNA TGTGCCAGCAGCCCGCGGGCCCTAACAGGGGAGGGGACCCAGTACTTC. As protein: CASSPRALTGEGTQYF.

This chain connects TRBV7-3 to TRBJ2-5; D possibly corresponds to TRBD2 (6 bases). The CDR3 sequence is 14 residues long. The V end lost 2 bases, the J end lost 2 bases, and 9 bases lay between the germline ends. Germline V CDR1 and CDR2: SGHTA, FQGTGA. This CDR3 reads CASSLAGGQETQYF. The CDR3 DNA sequence: TGTGCCAGCAGCTTAGCTGGGGGGCAAGAGACCCAGTACTTC.

The chain carries TRBV11-3 and TRBJ2-1; 9 bases fit TRBD2. The CDR3 has 15 residues. The junction had 4 bases not matched to a gene; V was cut back by 1 base and J by 6 bases. Germline CDR1 SGHNT, CDR2 YENEEA. CDR3 protein: CASSLVASGVNEQFF. The CDR3 DNA reads as TGTGCCAGCAGCTTAGTCGCTAGCGGGGTCAATGAGCAGTTCTTC.

This clone was picked up one time. The chain is built from TRBV6-5 and TRBJ2-7, with D perhaps matching TRBD1 (6 bases). Germline lookup yields CDR1 MNHEY and CDR2 SVGAGI. Trimming cost V 10 bases and J 4 bases, with 20 bases left between them. CDR3 length: 14 residues. The CDR3 spells CATAITGNTYEQYF. CDR3 nucleotides: TGTGCCACTGCCATAACAGGGAATACTTACGAGCAGTACTTC.

The CDR3 protein is CASSQTDPTGSSSYEQYF. The CDR3 DNA reads as TGCGCCAGCAGCCAAACCGACCCGACAGGTTCTAGCTCCTACGAGCAGTACTTC. The V and J genes are TRBV4-1 and TRBJ2-7; tentatively, D is TRBD1 (6 bases). Trimming removed 2 bases from V and 0 bases from J, with 20 bases in between. CDR1 is MGHRA, CDR2 YSYEKL, per germline. The length of the CDR3 is 18 residues.

V is TRBV5-1 and J is TRBJ1-4; possible D gene TRBD1, 5 bases. The CDR3 has 15 residues. The V gene's germline CDR1 is SGHRS and CDR2 YFSETQ. V dropped 0 bases and J dropped 8 bases, with 14 bases sitting between them. CDR3 sequence: CASSLEGNKGEKLFF. CDR3 nucleotide sequence: TGCGCCAGCAGCTTGGAGGGGAACAAGGGGGAAAAACTGTTTTTT.